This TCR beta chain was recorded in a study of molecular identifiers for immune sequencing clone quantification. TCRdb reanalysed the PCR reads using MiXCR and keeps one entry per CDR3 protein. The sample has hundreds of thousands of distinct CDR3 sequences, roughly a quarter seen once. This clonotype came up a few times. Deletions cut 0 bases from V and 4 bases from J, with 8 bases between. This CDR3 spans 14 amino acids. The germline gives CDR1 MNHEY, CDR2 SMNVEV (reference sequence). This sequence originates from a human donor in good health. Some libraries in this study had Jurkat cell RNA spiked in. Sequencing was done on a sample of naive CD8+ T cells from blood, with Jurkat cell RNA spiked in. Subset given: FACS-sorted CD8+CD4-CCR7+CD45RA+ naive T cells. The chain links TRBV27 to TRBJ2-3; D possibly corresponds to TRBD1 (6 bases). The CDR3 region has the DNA TGTGCCAGCAGTTTATCGGGGGCCTCAGATACGCAGTATTTT. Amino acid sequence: CASSLSGASDTQYF.